This T cell receptor beta chain comes out of a study of cytomegalovirus exposure and HLA in healthy donors. CDR1 MNHNY and CDR2 SVGAGI come from the germline V gene (reference sequence). The CDR3 has 16 residues. Vbeta (60) and Jbeta (13) primers were used in the PCR. Sequencing used immunoSEQ multiplex PCR; TCRdb keeps in-frame clones, though not all of them. The table records hundreds of thousands of clones, 60% to 80% of them present only once. Study-wide results and limits: It was reported that the classifier diagnosed cytomegalovirus status with high specificity and sensitivity in both the original and validation cohorts.

As concerns this clone: Its target is unknown. One end of the junction varies from germline; a read error may be responsible. Other DNA sequences in this specimen translate into the identical CDR3.

V gene TRBV6-6 combines with J gene TRBJ2-1, with TRBD1 matching 8 bases. The sequencing sample was made of PBMCs. The receptor's source is a male donor in good health and CMV-seronegative. CDR3 in amino acids: CASSYSRTGLDNEQFF. The CDR3 DNA follows: TGTGCCAGCAGCTACTCGAGGACAGGGTTGGATAATGAGCAGTTCTTC.